Sequencing of this T cell receptor (beta chain) was carried out in a study of post-analysis software for immune sequencing data. Study results and limitations: Normalized Chao1 diversity was significantly reduced in patients versus controls.

Notes on this clonotype: Its antigen is as yet unknown.

Each TCR beta cDNA library carried unique molecular identifiers. TCRdb reprocessed the PCR reads via MiXCR and lists one record per CDR3 protein. The table lists about 800,000 distinct CDR3 sequences, roughly 27% of them singletons. Material for sequencing was blood. The origin of this receptor is a girl aged 5-17 years with multiple sclerosis.

CDR3 in amino acids: CASKGLAVQTYGYTF. CDR3 DNA sequence: TGTGCCAGCAAGGGGTTGGCCGTACAGACTTATGGCTACACCTTC. The V call is TRBV28, the J call TRBJ1-2, with D maybe TRBD1 (5 bases). Germline V lookup: CDR1 MDHEN, CDR2 SYDVKM. Trimming stripped 7 bases from V and 5 bases from J, with 20 bases between. The CDR3 spans 15 residues.